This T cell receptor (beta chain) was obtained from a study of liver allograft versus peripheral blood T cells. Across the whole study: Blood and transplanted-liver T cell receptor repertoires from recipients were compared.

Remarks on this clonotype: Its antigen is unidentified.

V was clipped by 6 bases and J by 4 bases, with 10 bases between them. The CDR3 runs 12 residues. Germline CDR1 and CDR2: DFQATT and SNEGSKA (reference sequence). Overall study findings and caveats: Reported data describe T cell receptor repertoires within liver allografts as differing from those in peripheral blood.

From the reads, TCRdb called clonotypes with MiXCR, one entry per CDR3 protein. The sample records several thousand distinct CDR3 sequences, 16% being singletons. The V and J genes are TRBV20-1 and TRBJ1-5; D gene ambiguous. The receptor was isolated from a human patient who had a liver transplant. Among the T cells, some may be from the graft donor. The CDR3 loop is CSANMDNQPQHF. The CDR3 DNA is TGCAGTGCCAACATGGATAATCAGCCCCAGCATTTT.